These T cell receptor beta chains were read from a single sample in a study of Ad26.COV2.S vaccination and SARS-CoV-2 variants. Assay: immunoSEQ multiplex PCR; the TCRdb copy retains only in-frame clones and omits some. The sample holds around 94,000 clones, around three quarters seen once. Sequences were derived from peripheral blood, sampled after recovery from COVID-19. The receptors originated from a human donor who had recovered from COVID-19. CDR3s include the opening cysteine and the closing phenylalanine or tryptophan. The D gene is left open where the match is weak. Size values are once, few and many counts, or a class for expanded clones, and some rows have none.

D gene: NA
clone size: NA
V gene: TRBV3-1/TRBV3-2
J gene: TRBJ2-3
CDR3 protein: CASSHITDTQYF
CDR3 DNA: TGTGCCAGCAGCCATATCACAGATACGCAGTATTTT

D gene: TRBD1
clone size: NA
V gene: TRBV24-1
J gene: TRBJ2-1
CDR3 protein: CATSDRGQGVYNEQFF
CDR3 DNA: TGTGCCACCAGTGACCGGGGACAGGGAGTCTACAATGAGCAGTTCTTC

D gene: TRBD1
clone size: NA
V gene: TRBV4-2
J gene: TRBJ1-2
CDR3 protein: CASSQETGSYGYTF
CDR3 DNA: TGTGCCAGCAGCCAAGAGACAGGGAGCTATGGCTACACCTTC

D gene: NA
clone size: NA
V gene: TRBV5-1
J gene: TRBJ2-7
CDR3 protein: CASSLEQDGSYEQYF
CDR3 DNA: TGCGCCAGCAGCTTGGAACAGGACGGGTCCTACGAGCAGTACTTC

D gene: NA
clone size: once
V gene: TRBV19
J gene: TRBJ2-1
CDR3 protein: CASSGDNYNEQFF
CDR3 DNA: TGTGCCAGTAGTGGGGACAACTACAATGAGCAGTTCTTC

D gene: NA
clone size: NA
V gene: TRBV7-3
J gene: TRBJ2-7
CDR3 protein: CASSSHQGAEQYF
CDR3 DNA: TGTGCCAGCAGCTCCCACCAGGGTGCCGAGCAGTACTTC

D gene: NA
clone size: NA
V gene: TRBV7-9
J gene: TRBJ1-6
CDR3 protein: CASNGGLNSPLHF
CDR3 DNA: TGTGCCAGCAATGGGGGTTTAAATTCACCCCTCCACTTT

D gene: NA
clone size: NA
V gene: TRBV7-2
J gene: TRBJ2-2
CDR3 protein: CASSPSPVPTGELFF
CDR3 DNA: TGTGCCAGCAGCCCTTCCCCAGTCCCAACCGGGGAGCTGTTTTTT

D gene: NA
clone size: NA
V gene: TRBV2
J gene: TRBJ2-1
CDR3 protein: CASSSHNEQFF
CDR3 DNA: TGTGCCAGCAGTTCGCATAATGAGCAGTTCTTC

D gene: TRBD2
clone size: NA
V gene: TRBV19
J gene: TRBJ2-3
CDR3 protein: CASSGLGTSGGASTDTQYF
CDR3 DNA: TGTGCCAGTAGCGGACTCGGGACTAGCGGGGGGGCCTCCACAGATACGCAGTATTTT

D gene: TRBD2
clone size: NA
V gene: TRBV7-3
J gene: TRBJ2-3
CDR3 protein: CASSPGLAAFTDTQYF
CDR3 DNA: TGTGCCAGCAGCCCAGGACTAGCGGCCTTCACAGATACGCAGTATTTT

D gene: NA
clone size: few
V gene: TRBV2
J gene: TRBJ2-2
CDR3 protein: CASSIRNKNTGELFF
CDR3 DNA: TGTGCCAGCAGCATCAGGAACAAGAACACCGGGGAGCTGTTTTTT

D gene: TRBD1
clone size: NA
V gene: TRBV3-1/TRBV3-2
J gene: TRBJ1-5
CDR3 protein: CASSQDIMVGTGGNQPQHF
CDR3 DNA: TGTGCCAGCAGCCAAGATATTATGGTGGGGACAGGGGGCAATCAGCCCCAGCATTTT

D gene: NA
clone size: NA
V gene: TRBV14
J gene: TRBJ2-1
CDR3 protein: CASSLDDTSNEQFF
CDR3 DNA: TGTGCCAGCAGCCTCGACGACACTAGCAATGAGCAGTTCTTC

D gene: NA
clone size: NA
V gene: TRBV4-2
J gene: TRBJ2-3
CDR3 protein: CASSLGTTDTQYF
CDR3 DNA: TGTGCCAGCAGCCTAGGCACCACAGATACGCAGTATTTT

D gene: NA
clone size: few
V gene: TRBV7-9
J gene: TRBJ2-3
CDR3 protein: CASSPSQQASTDTQYF
CDR3 DNA: TGTGCCAGCAGCCCGTCCCAACAGGCAAGCACAGATACGCAGTATTTT

D gene: NA
clone size: NA
V gene: TRBV29-1
J gene: TRBJ1-2
CDR3 protein: CSDWTVDYGYTF
CDR3 DNA: TGCAGCGATTGGACAGTGGACTATGGCTACACCTTC

D gene: NA
clone size: NA
V gene: TRBV28
J gene: TRBJ2-7
CDR3 protein: CASNKGPHEQYF
CDR3 DNA: TGTGCCAGCAACAAAGGGCCCCACGAGCAGTACTTC

D gene: NA
clone size: few
V gene: TRBV2
J gene: TRBJ2-3
CDR3 protein: CASSFDLSTDTQYF
CDR3 DNA: TGTGCCAGCAGCTTCGACCTTAGCACAGATACGCAGTATTTT

D gene: NA
clone size: NA
V gene: TRBV2
J gene: TRBJ2-3
CDR3 protein: CASSGLGQTGDTQYF
CDR3 DNA: TGTGCCAGCAGTGGCCTGGGTCAGACGGGAGATACGCAGTATTTT

D gene: NA
clone size: NA
V gene: TRBV7-3
J gene: TRBJ1-5
CDR3 protein: CASSSQGGAPRYQPQHF
CDR3 DNA: TGTGCCAGCAGCTCCCAAGGGGGAGCCCCCCGATATCAGCCCCAGCATTTT

D gene: NA
clone size: many
V gene: TRBV19
J gene: TRBJ1-2
CDR3 protein: CASSMDVYGYTF
CDR3 DNA: TGTGCCAGTAGTATGGACGTTTATGGCTACACCTTC

D gene: NA
clone size: NA
V gene: TRBV6-5
J gene: TRBJ2-1
CDR3 protein: CASSPAAELNEQFF
CDR3 DNA: TGTGCCAGCAGTCCCGCGGCGGAACTCAATGAGCAGTTCTTC

D gene: NA
clone size: NA
V gene: TRBV7-9
J gene: TRBJ2-3
CDR3 protein: CASSLGAGTDTQYF
CDR3 DNA: TGTGCCAGCAGCTTAGGAGCTGGTACAGATACGCAGTATTTT

D gene: NA
clone size: NA
V gene: TRBV9
J gene: TRBJ1-2
CDR3 protein: CASSAGTLFGYTF
CDR3 DNA: TGTGCCAGCAGCGCCGGGACTCTATTCGGCTACACCTTC

D gene: TRBD1
clone size: NA
V gene: TRBV19
J gene: TRBJ1-5
CDR3 protein: CASSIDQGAGQPQHF
CDR3 DNA: TGTGCCAGTAGTATAGATCAGGGGGCCGGGCAGCCCCAGCATTTT

D gene: TRBD1
clone size: NA
V gene: TRBV27
J gene: TRBJ2-7
CDR3 protein: CASRQGVEEQYF
CDR3 DNA: TGTGCCAGCAGGCAGGGGGTTGAGGAGCAGTACTTC